This T cell receptor beta chain comes out of a study of response to subunit inactivated influenza vaccine. TCRdb reprocessed the RT-PCR reads via MiXCR and lists one record per CDR3 protein. The table lists 150,000 to 200,000 distinct CDR3 sequences, approximately 12% of them singletons. This CDR3 spans 13 amino acids. From germline, CDR1 is MNHNS and CDR2 SASEGT. J lost 4 bases, V lost 9 bases, and 6 bases had no gene match. These data are also associated with another study on T cells expressing NK-cell markers. Per that paper: UMIs accompanied the 5'RACE template switching by which TCR beta cDNA was made. Seven HCMV-seropositive donors and one seronegative donor made up the eight sequenced donors. Dominant NKG2C+ clonotypes accounted for about 1.0-7.0% of CD8+ T cells in 5 to 7 donors. One observes that, in several donors, these clonotypes were also the leading ones within the CD3+CD56-NKG2C+ fraction.

The input for sequencing was CD8+ T cells sorted from PBMCs, taken about 12 days after vaccination. The rearrangement uses TRBV6-1 and TRBJ2-1; 7 bases map to TRBD1. This TCR came from a man aged 45 to 65 who received an inactivated influenza vaccine. CDR3 DNA: TGTGCCAGAACAGGGGTGCGGTACAATGAGCAGTTCTTC. It codes for CARTGVRYNEQFF.